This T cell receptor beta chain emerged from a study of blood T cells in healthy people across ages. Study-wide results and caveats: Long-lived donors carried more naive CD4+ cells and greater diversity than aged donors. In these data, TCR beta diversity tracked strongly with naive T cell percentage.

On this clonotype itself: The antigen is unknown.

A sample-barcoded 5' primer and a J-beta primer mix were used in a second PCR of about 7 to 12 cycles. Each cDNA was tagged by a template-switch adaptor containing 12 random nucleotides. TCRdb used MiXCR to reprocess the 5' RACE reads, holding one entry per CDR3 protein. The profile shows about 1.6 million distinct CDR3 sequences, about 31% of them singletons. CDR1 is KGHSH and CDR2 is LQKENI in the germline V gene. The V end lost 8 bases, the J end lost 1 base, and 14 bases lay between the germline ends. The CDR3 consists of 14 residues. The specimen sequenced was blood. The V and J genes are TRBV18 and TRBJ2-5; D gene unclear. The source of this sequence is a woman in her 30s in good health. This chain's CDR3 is CASSPRRIQETQYF. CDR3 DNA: TGTGCCAGCAGCCCCCGGCGAATCCAAGAGACCCAGTACTTC. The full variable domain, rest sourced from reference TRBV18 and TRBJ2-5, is NAGVMQNPRHLVRRRGQEARLRCSPMKGHSHVYWYRQLPEEGLKFMVYLQKENIIDESGMPKERFSAEFPKEGPSILRIQQVVRGDSAAYFCASSPRRIQETQYFGPGTRLLVL.